The 29 T cell receptor beta chains below all came from one sample that was sequenced in a study of Graves' ophthalmopathy and Graves' hyperthyroidism. TCR beta CDR3 regions were amplified from RNA transcripts. HTBI primers served in a first-round RT-PCR, which a second-round multiplex PCR followed. TCRdb used MiXCR to reprocess the multiplex PCR reads, holding one entry per CDR3 protein. This sample yields a few hundred thousand distinct CDR3 sequences, of which less than 40% are seen a single time; roughly 4.5% belongs to the top ten. The sample taken for sequencing was peripheral blood or thyroid tissue (not recorded which). The receptors originated from an adult man with Graves' hyperthyroidism.

V gene TRBV29-1 combines with J gene TRBJ2-2; D is unclear. The CDR3 is 9 residues long. The V gene's germline CDR1 is SQVTM and CDR2 ANQGSEA. The CDR3 reads CGGQGELFF. CDR3 nucleotide sequence: TGCGGTGGGCAGGGGGAGCTGTTTTTT.

This clonotype has more than one count but fewer than ten. This chain uses TRBV12-3 or TRBV12-4 with TRBJ1-2; 8 positions agree with TRBD1. V dropped 4 bases and J dropped 5; count of bases not matched to a gene: 3. The CDR3 sequence is 13 residues long. For the CDR3, the DNA is TGTGCCAGCAGTTGGACAGGGTATTATGGCTACACCTTC. Its translation is CASSWTGYYGYTF.

This clonotype appeared many times. V usage is TRBV6-1 and J usage is TRBJ1-5, with D unclear. The CDR3 runs 11 residues. Trimming cost V 6 bases and J 3 bases, with 3 bases left between them. The germline V gene encodes CDR1 MNHNS and CDR2 SASEGT. CDR3 nucleotides: TGTGCCAGCAGGATCAATCAGCCCCAGCATTTT. It encodes CASRINQPQHF.

V gene TRBV5-1 combines with J gene TRBJ1-1, with D possibly TRBD1 on 5 matching bases. CDR3 length: 16 residues. The V end was cut by 2 bases, the J end by 1 base, with 15 bases between. Germline values: CDR1 SGHRS, CDR2 YFSETQ. CDR3 coding DNA: TGCGCCAGCAGCTTCGAGTTTGTGGGGCCGAACACTGAAGCTTTCTTT. This gives the protein CASSFEFVGPNTEAFF.

With regard to this clonotype: Since no conserved phenylalanine or tryptophan closes the CDR3, a read error is the likely cause. The chain employs TRBV7-2 and TRBJ2-7, with TRBD1 identical over 9 bases. V lost 3 bases and J lost 1; bases outside the gene matches: 13. This CDR3 has 18 amino acids. Germline V gene data show CDR1 as SGHTA and CDR2 as FQGNSA. The CDR3 sequence is CASSFWGGGQGISYEQYL. DNA for the CDR3: TGTGCCAGCAGCTTCTGGGGGGGCGGACAGGGGATTTCCTACGAGCAGTACCTC.

This chain connects TRBV5-8 to TRBJ1-5; possibly TRBD1 for D (6 bases). Per germline, CDR1 SGHTS and CDR2 YDEGEE. The CDR3 length is 15 residues. V was cut by 4 bases and J by 1 base, with 12 bases left in between. The CDR3: CASSPRGLSNQPQHF. In DNA form, the CDR3 reads TGTGCCAGCAGCCCTCGGGGGCTGAGCAATCAGCCCCAGCATTTT.

This clonotype has more than one count but fewer than ten. The CDR3 protein is CASSPYLGPVSEAFF. Written as DNA, the CDR3 is TGTGCCAGCAGCCCCTATTTGGGGCCGGTGTCTGAAGCTTTCTTT. V gene TRBV7-9 combines with J gene TRBJ1-1; D is perhaps TRBD1 (5 bases). The ends were cut back, 5 bases at V and 6 bases at J, with 19 bases in the middle. The CDR3 extends over 15 amino acids. Per germline, CDR1 SEHNR and CDR2 FQNEAQ (reference sequence).

The chain employs TRBV29-1 and TRBJ2-5; 12 positions agree with TRBD1. Germline values: CDR1 SQVTM, CDR2 ANQGSEA. Trimming removed 8 bases from V and 4 bases from J; junction bases left unmatched: 11. The CDR3 loop spans 15 amino acids. The CDR3 is CSPLRGQGAIETQYF. The CDR3 DNA reads as TGCAGCCCCCTCCGGGGACAGGGGGCGATAGAGACCCAGTACTTC.

This clonotype was recorded a few times. The chain recombines TRBV20-1 with TRBJ2-2; perhaps TRBD2 as D (5 bases). The CDR3 is made up of 16 amino acids. V lost 6 bases and J 1 base, leaving 18 bases between the germline ends. From germline, CDR1 is DFQATT and CDR2 SNEGSKA (reference sequence). The CDR3 bases are TGCAGTGCGCAAGGACTCCTAGGAAAGAACACCGGGGAGCTGTTTTTT. Its protein is CSAQGLLGKNTGELFF.

This clonotype was detected many times. This chain uses TRBV13 with TRBJ2-7, with D hard to call. The CDR3 has 12 amino acids. Germline lookup yields CDR1 PRHDT and CDR2 FYEKMQ (reference sequence). Trimming took off 0 bases at V and 5 bases at J, with 5 bases between the two ends. CDR3 loop: CASSLGADEQYF. The DNA of the CDR3 is TGTGCCAGCAGCTTAGGGGCCGACGAGCAGTACTTC.

This clonotype was found many times. The chain combines TRBV10-2 with TRBJ2-2; 11 bases agree with TRBD1. The V and J ends lost 8 bases and 6 bases, in that order; junction bases with no gene match: 8. Germline CDR1 is WSHSY and CDR2 is SAAADI. The CDR3 loop spans 15 amino acids. The CDR3 protein is CASELGQGESGELFF. For the CDR3, the DNA is TGCGCCAGCGAGTTGGGACAGGGGGAGTCCGGGGAGCTGTTTTTT.

There are many counts of this clonotype. The chain links TRBV20-1 to TRBJ1-1; D not resolved. Germline V gene lookup returns CDR1 DFQATT and CDR2 SNEGSKA (reference sequence). The CDR3 is 16 amino acids. Trimming stripped 6 bases from V and 4 bases from J, with 24 bases between. The CDR3 nucleotides read TGCAGTGCCCACGGACTCTCCAGGATGAGTGGCACTGAAGCTTTCTTT. Amino acid sequence: CSAHGLSRMSGTEAFF.

Comment on this clonotype: One junction end disagrees with the germline gene, perhaps due to a read error. The rearrangement joins TRBV5-1 to TRBJ1-1; TRBD1 matches at 9 bases. CDR1 is SGHRS, CDR2 YFSETQ, per germline. The CDR3 length is 17 residues. The CDR3 region is CASSLVGTGRSETEAFF. In DNA form, the CDR3 reads TGCGCCAGCAGCTTGGTTGGGACAGGGAGATCGGAGACTGAGGCTTTCTTT.

This clonotype was detected many times. V is TRBV29-1 and J is TRBJ2-5, with D perhaps TRBD1 (5 bases). The V end lost 3 bases, the J end lost 4 bases, and 9 bases lay between the germline ends. Germline V lookup: CDR1 SQVTM, CDR2 ANQGSEA. The CDR3 is 12 residues long. CDR3 amino acids: CSVEGRVETQYF. CDR3 DNA sequence: TGCAGCGTTGAGGGCAGGGTAGAGACCCAGTACTTC.

This clonotype was counted only a few times. V and J are TRBV30 and TRBJ1-1; 7 bases agree with TRBD1. V was clipped by 4 bases and J by 0 bases; unmatched bases: 5. Germline V CDR1 and CDR2: GTSNPN, SVGIG (reference sequence). The CDR3 loop spans 14 amino acids. This chain's CDR3 is CAWTGQAMNTEAFF. CDR3 in DNA: TGTGCCTGGACCGGACAGGCTATGAACACTGAAGCTTTCTTT.

This clonotype turned up a few times. This chain joins TRBV3-1 and TRBJ2-5; tentatively, D is TRBD1 or TRBD2 (6 bases each). Germline V gives CDR1 LGHDT, CDR2 YNNKEL (reference sequence). The CDR3 covers 14 residues. Trimming took off 2 bases at V and 3 bases at J, with 10 bases between the two ends. The CDR3 sequence is CASSQRGVEETQYF. CDR3 nucleotides: TGTGCCAGCAGCCAAAGGGGGGTAGAAGAGACCCAGTACTTC.

The rearrangement uses TRBV12-3 or TRBV12-4 and TRBJ2-5, with D maybe TRBD2 (6 bases). The germline V and J ends were trimmed by 9 bases and 5 bases, with 22 bases remaining between them. This CDR3 is built from 15 residues. Here the CDR3 reads CASTFGSLGWETQYF. The CDR3 region has the DNA TGTGCCAGTACCTTCGGGAGTCTCGGCTGGGAGACCCAGTACTTC.

This clonotype was seen at least ten times. This chain uses TRBV7-9 with TRBJ1-6; 10 nucleotides agree with TRBD1. J gave up 9 bases and V 7 bases, and 15 bases lay outside the gene matches. Germline loops: CDR1 SEHNR, CDR2 FQNEAQ (reference sequence). The CDR3 has 17 residues. CDR3 region: CASKPDRGTGDASPLHF. DNA for the CDR3: TGTGCCAGCAAACCAGACCGAGGGACAGGGGATGCTTCACCCCTCCACTTT.

There are many counts of this clonotype. V is TRBV6-6 and J is TRBJ1-3; D is unresolved. The CDR3 contains 11 residues. CDR1 MNHNY and CDR2 SVGAGI come from the germline V gene (reference sequence). The V gene lost 5 bases and the J gene lost 3 bases, with 2 bases spanning the gap. DNA of the CDR3: TGTGCCAGCAGTCATGGAAACACCATATATTTT. This encodes CASSHGNTIYF.

This chain joins TRBV6-1 and TRBJ1-2; a possible D gene is TRBD1 (5 bases). Trimming shortened V by 1 base and J by 4 bases, and 13 bases separated the two germline ends. From germline, CDR1 is MNHNS and CDR2 SASEGT. This CDR3 has 15 residues. The CDR3 DNA follows: TGTGCCAGCAGTGAAGTGTGGGGGTGGGCCTATGGCTACACCTTC. Translated: CASSEVWGWAYGYTF.

This clonotype occurred many times. The V gene is TRBV5-8, the J gene TRBJ1-1; no definite D call. Trimming took off 0 bases at V and 6 bases at J, with 12 bases between the two ends. This CDR3 contains 14 residues. CDR1 is SGHTS, CDR2 YDEGEE, per germline. CDR3 residues: CASSLAGPGAEAFF. The DNA of the CDR3 is TGTGCCAGCAGCTTGGCTGGCCCCGGGGCTGAAGCTTTCTTT.

The chain recombines TRBV7-2 with TRBJ2-6; D perhaps matches TRBD2 (6 bases). Germline V lookup: CDR1 SGHTA, CDR2 FQGNSA. Deletions cut 0 bases from V and 0 bases from J, with 9 bases between. There are 17 residues in the CDR3. As DNA, the CDR3 is TGTGCCAGCAGCTTAGCGGGACTTCTCTCTGGGGCCAACGTCCTGACTTTC. Translation: CASSLAGLLSGANVLTF.

The rearrangement links TRBV6-1 to TRBJ2-7, with D possibly matching TRBD1 (6 bases). V shed 7 bases and J shed 3 bases, with 19 bases lying between them. CDR3 size: 15 residues. Per germline, CDR1 MNHNS and CDR2 SASEGT. Written as DNA, the CDR3 is TGTGCCAGCACCTTAGCCTACAGGGAATACTACGAGCAGTACTTC. Translated: CASTLAYREYYEQYF.

Concerning this clonotype itself: The germline gene is not matched at one end of the junction; a read error may be the cause. The chain recombines TRBV7-9 with TRBJ1-2; no clear D gene. The germline gives CDR1 SEHNR, CDR2 FQNEAQ (reference sequence). The CDR3 has 13 amino acids. The CDR3, as DNA: TGTGCCAGCAGCTTTAGCTCTGACGGTGGCTATACCTTC. Its translation is CASSFSSDGGYTF.

This clonotype came up many times. V is TRBV2 and J is TRBJ2-7; 8 bases map to TRBD2. With 6 bases clipped from V and 0 bases from J, the junction kept 1 base outside the gene matches. CDR3 size: 13 residues. Per the germline V gene, CDR1 is SNHLY and CDR2 is FYNNEI. This CDR3 is CASRREASYEQYF. The CDR3 region has the DNA TGTGCCAGCAGGCGGGAGGCCTCCTACGAGCAGTACTTC.

As concerns this clonotype: The junction shows a germline mismatch at one end, possibly a read error. This chain joins TRBV10-3 and TRBJ1-5; tentative D call: TRBD1 (5 bases). The CDR3 loop spans 11 amino acids. CDR1 and CDR2 from the germline V gene are ENHRY and SYGVKD. CDR3 DNA: TGTGCCAGCAGTACGGGACTGGCCCAGCATTTT. Translation gives CASSTGLAQHF.

This clonotype was recorded many times. The V gene is TRBV29-1, the J gene TRBJ1-2; D gene unclear. The ends were cut back, 3 bases at V and 13 bases at J, with 18 bases in the middle. Germline V CDR1 and CDR2: SQVTM, ANQGSEA. This CDR3 contains 12 residues. CDR3 in amino acids: CSVDPGREAATF. The CDR3 DNA is TGCAGCGTTGACCCCGGGAGGGAGGCTGCCACCTTC.

The sample holds many counts of this clonotype. The rearrangement links TRBV7-9 to TRBJ1-6, with unresolved D. Germline values: CDR1 SEHNR, CDR2 FQNEAQ (reference sequence). The CDR3 runs to 15 residues. V was shortened by 1 base and J by 8 bases, with 12 bases between the two germline ends. CDR3 residues: CASSLVSRGDSPLHF. The CDR3 DNA reads TGTGCCAGCAGCTTAGTATCACGTGGTGATTCACCCCTCCACTTT.

This clonotype appeared many times. The chain carries TRBV12-3 or TRBV12-4 and TRBJ2-5; 15 positions agree with TRBD2. The CDR3 totals 17 residues. The V segment lost 5 bases and the J segment 4 bases; nucleotides outside the gene matches: 8. The CDR3 sequence: CASSPGTSGRTIETQYF. The CDR3 DNA follows: TGTGCCAGCAGTCCAGGGACTAGCGGGAGGACCATAGAGACCCAGTACTTC.